These 5 T cell receptor beta chains came from one sample sequenced in a study of blood T cell repertoires in COVID-19. Using immunoSEQ multiplex PCR, the repertoire was profiled, and TCRdb retains in-frame clones only, with some absent. Of approximately 300,000 clones detected, roughly 90% appear once; the ten largest clones hold about 2%. The source material was peripheral blood. These receptors were obtained from a woman aged 30 to 39 with COVID-19, enrolled during active disease.

This clone was counted a single time. The rearrangement uses TRBV4-1 and TRBJ2-2; tentatively, D is TRBD2 (6 bases). The V end lost 0 bases, the J end lost 3 bases, and 8 bases lay between the germline ends. Per germline, CDR1 MGHRA and CDR2 YSYEKL. The length of the CDR3 is 15 residues. In nucleotides, the CDR3 is TGCGCCAGCAGCCAAGAGGGGGGATACACCGGGGAGCTGTTTTTT. This codes for CASSQEGGYTGELFF.

The chain recombines TRBV7-2 with TRBJ1-2; TRBD1 is a possible D gene (5 bases). The CDR3 extends over 15 amino acids. CDR1 is SGHTA, CDR2 FQGNSA, per germline. The ends were cut back, 6 bases at V and 0 bases at J, with 14 bases in the middle. The CDR3 DNA follows: TGTGCCAGCAGGGCCCAAGGACAAGCTAACTATGGCTACACCTTC. It encodes CASRAQGQANYGYTF.

The V and J genes are TRBV19 and TRBJ1-6; 7 nucleotides align to TRBD1. V lost 1 base, J lost 6 bases, and 3 bases stayed unmatched. This CDR3 spans 15 amino acids. Germline V gene lookup returns CDR1 LNHDA and CDR2 SQIVND (reference sequence). This chain's CDR3 is CASSIVGTVNSPLHF. In DNA form, the CDR3 reads TGTGCCAGTAGTATAGTGGGGACAGTTAATTCACCCCTCCACTTT.

The J gene is TRBJ1-3, the V gene TRBV4-2; TRBD1 agrees at 7 bases. The CDR3 is 15 residues long. J gave up 8 bases and V 1 base, and 8 bases lay outside the gene matches. CDR1 LGHNA and CDR2 YNFKEQ come from the germline V gene. DNA of the CDR3: TGTGCCAGCAGCCAAGGGACAGGCGGCGCGTACACCATATATTTT. Residues: CASSQGTGGAYTIYF.

The chain has TRBV6-1 and TRBJ1-1; 9 nucleotides match TRBD1. Germline assignment: CDR1 MNHNS and CDR2 SASEGT. The trim removed 3 bases at V and 6 bases at J, leaving 5 bases unmatched. The CDR3 covers 14 residues. Written as DNA, the CDR3 is TGTGCCAGCAGTGAGGGACAGGGTATCGCTGAAGCTTTCTTT. Amino acids: CASSEGQGIAEAFF.